These 4 T cell receptor beta chains share one sample of origin, sequenced in a study of T cell responses to AZD1222 COVID-19 vaccine. Profiled with immunoSEQ multiplex PCR; TCRdb holds only in-frame clones, not every one. The sample has over 150,000 clones, around 90% seen once. Sequencing was performed on peripheral blood, taken on day 0 of AZD1222 vaccination. The source is an adult in good health.

This CDR3 is CASSPSDGNEQFF. CDR3 DNA sequence: TGTGCCAGCTCACCCTCGGACGGAAATGAGCAGTTCTTC. The V gene is TRBV18, the J gene TRBJ2-1; D uncertain. This CDR3 comprises 13 residues. The germline CDR1 and CDR2 sequences are KGHSH and LQKENI. V was cut by 3 bases and J by 7 bases, with 10 bases left in between.

This clone occurred once. The V and J genes are TRBV7-2 and TRBJ1-2, with D unclear. Germline lookup yields CDR1 SGHTA and CDR2 FQGNSA. The CDR3 runs to 16 residues. Trimming took 1 base from V and 4 from J, leaving 16 bases between them. Here the CDR3 DNA reads TGTGCCAGCAGCTTAGTTCTCGGGGATTTCCTCTATGGCTACACCTTC. This sequence encodes CASSLVLGDFLYGYTF. The variable domain in full, completed from reference TRBV7-2 and TRBJ1-2, reads GAGVSQSPSNKVTEKGKDVELRCDPISGHTALYWYRQSLGQGLEFLIYFQGNSAPDKSGLPSDRFSAERTGGSVSTLTIQRTQQEDSAVYLCASSLVLGDFLYGYTFGSGTRLTVV.

J is TRBJ2-5 and V is TRBV6-5; the D is unclear. CDR3 length: 14 amino acids. V gave up 1 base and J gave up 2 bases, with 8 bases separating them. The germline gives CDR1 MNHEY, CDR2 SVGAGI. The DNA for the CDR3 is TGTGCCAGCAGTTACTATGGGGTACAAGAGACCCAGTACTTC. This sequence encodes CASSYYGVQETQYF.

The V gene is TRBV19, the J gene TRBJ2-7; D possibly uses TRBD1 or TRBD2 (5 bases each). This CDR3 is 15 amino acids long. V was shortened by 6 bases and J by 0 bases, with 15 bases between the two germline ends. Germline V gene lookup returns CDR1 LNHDA and CDR2 SQIVND (reference sequence). The CDR3 here is CASSHPAGTSYEQYF. CDR3 nucleotides: TGTGCCAGTAGCCACCCCGCCGGGACCTCCTACGAGCAGTACTTC.